This T cell receptor (beta chain) was retrieved from a study of early T cells in non-severe SARS-CoV-2 infection. In its sample, this clonotype was seen once. One junction end disagrees with the germline gene, perhaps due to a read error. TCRdb passed the 5' RACE reads through MiXCR, listing each CDR3 protein once. The data show approximately 89,000 distinct CDR3 sequences, with over 13% seen just once and roughly 3% held by the top ten. The CDR3 has 12 residues. Germline CDR1 is SQVTM and CDR2 is ANQGSEA. Sequenced: whole blood. The chain combines TRBV29-1 with TRBJ2-2; a weak D match, TRBD2 (5 bases). The sequence came from an adult who was a healthcare worker with PCR-confirmed SARS-CoV-2 infection or an uninfected control (not recorded which). Here the CDR3 reads CSVGAATGKLFF. CDR3 DNA: TGCAGCGTTGGGGCCGCCACCGGGAAGCTGTTTTTT.